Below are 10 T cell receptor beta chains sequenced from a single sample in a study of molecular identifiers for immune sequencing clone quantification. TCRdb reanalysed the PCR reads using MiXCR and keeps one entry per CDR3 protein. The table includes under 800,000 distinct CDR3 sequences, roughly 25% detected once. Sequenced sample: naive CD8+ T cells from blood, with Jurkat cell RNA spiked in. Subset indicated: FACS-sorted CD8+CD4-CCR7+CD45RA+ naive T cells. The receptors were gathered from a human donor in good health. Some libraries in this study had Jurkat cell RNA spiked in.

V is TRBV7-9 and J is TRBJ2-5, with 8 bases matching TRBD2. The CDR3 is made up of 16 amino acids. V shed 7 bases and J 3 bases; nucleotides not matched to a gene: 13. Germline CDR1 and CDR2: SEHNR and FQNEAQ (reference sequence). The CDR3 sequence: CASTTRAGGREETQYF. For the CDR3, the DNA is TGTGCCAGCACCACTCGGGCGGGGGGCCGGGAAGAGACCCAGTACTTC.

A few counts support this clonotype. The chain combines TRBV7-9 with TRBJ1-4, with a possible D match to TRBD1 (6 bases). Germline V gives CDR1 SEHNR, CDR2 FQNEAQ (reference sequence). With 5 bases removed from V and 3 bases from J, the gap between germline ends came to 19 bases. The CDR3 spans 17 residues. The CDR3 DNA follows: TGTGCCAGCAGCATTCCCCCCGGGGGCTCTTCTAATGAAAAACTGTTTTTT. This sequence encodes CASSIPPGGSSNEKLFF.

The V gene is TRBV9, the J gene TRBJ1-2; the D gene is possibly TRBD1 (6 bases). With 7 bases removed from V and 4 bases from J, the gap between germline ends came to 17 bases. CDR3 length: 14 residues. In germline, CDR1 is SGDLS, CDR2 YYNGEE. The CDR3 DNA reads TGTGCCAGCGGACCAGAGGGGGGCGGCTATGGCTACACCTTC. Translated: CASGPEGGGYGYTF.

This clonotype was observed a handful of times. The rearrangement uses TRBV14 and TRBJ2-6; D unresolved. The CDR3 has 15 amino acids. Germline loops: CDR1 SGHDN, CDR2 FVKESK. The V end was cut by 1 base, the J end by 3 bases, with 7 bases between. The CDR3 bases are TGTGCCAGCAGCCAAGGGGTCGGTGGGGCCAACGTCCTGACTTTC. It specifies CASSQGVGGANVLTF.

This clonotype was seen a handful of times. The DNA of the CDR3 is TGTGCCAGCAGCTTAATCGGTAACTACGAGCAGTACTTC. This codes for CASSLIGNYEQYF. V usage is TRBV7-9 and J usage is TRBJ2-7, with D unresolved. The CDR3 loop spans 13 amino acids. CDR1 is SEHNR and CDR2 is FQNEAQ in the germline V gene (reference sequence). V was cut by 2 bases and J by 3 bases, with 8 bases left in between.

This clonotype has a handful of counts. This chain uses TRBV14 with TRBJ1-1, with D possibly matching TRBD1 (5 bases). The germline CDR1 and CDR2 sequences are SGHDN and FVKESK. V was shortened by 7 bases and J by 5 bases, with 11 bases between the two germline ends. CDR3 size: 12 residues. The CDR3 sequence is CASKGGGTEAFF. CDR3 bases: TGTGCCAGCAAAGGTGGGGGAACTGAAGCTTTCTTT.

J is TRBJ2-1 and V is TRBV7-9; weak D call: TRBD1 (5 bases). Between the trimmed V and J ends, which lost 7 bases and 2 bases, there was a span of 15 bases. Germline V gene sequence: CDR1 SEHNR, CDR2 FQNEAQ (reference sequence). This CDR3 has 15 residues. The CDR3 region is CASTLIQAPYNEQFF. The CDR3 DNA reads TGTGCCAGCACCCTCATACAGGCACCCTACAATGAGCAGTTCTTC.

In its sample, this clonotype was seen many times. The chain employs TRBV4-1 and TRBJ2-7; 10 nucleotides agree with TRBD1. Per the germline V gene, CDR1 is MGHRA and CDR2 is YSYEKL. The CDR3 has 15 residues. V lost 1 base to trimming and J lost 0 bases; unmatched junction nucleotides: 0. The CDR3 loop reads CASSQGDRGSYEQYF. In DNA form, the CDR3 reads TGCGCCAGCAGCCAAGGGGACAGGGGCTCCTACGAGCAGTACTTC.

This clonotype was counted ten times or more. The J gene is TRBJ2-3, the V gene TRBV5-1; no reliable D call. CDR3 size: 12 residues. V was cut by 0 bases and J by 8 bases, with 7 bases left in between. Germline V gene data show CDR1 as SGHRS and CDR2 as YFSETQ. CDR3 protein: CASSLGYGTQYF. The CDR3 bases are TGCGCCAGCAGCTTGGGCTACGGTACGCAGTATTTT. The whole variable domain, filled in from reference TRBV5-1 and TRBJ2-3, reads KAGVTQTPRYLIKTRGQQVTLSCSPISGHRSVSWYQQTPGQGLQFLFEYFSETQRNKGNFPGRFSGRQFSNSRSEMNVSTLELGDSALYLCASSLGYGTQYFGPGTRLTVL.

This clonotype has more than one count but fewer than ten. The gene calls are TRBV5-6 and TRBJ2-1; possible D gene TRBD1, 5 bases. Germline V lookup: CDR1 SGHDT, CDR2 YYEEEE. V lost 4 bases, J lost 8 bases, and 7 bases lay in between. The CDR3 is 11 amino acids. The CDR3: CASSRGHEQFF. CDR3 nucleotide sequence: TGTGCCAGCAGCAGGGGTCATGAGCAGTTCTTC.